This T cell receptor (beta chain) comes out of a study of T cell changes during pregnancy in multiple sclerosis (dated by TCRdb to 2018 to 2020). Concerning the study at large: Changes in the T cell repertoire over the course of pregnancy were examined in this study in women with multiple sclerosis.

The method behind the library was the immunoSEQ multiplex PCR assay. TCRdb holds this immuneACCESS table with in-frame rearrangements only. Some clones are missing; in checked studies, unresolved V genes explain under half, and the rest has no known cause. This sample gives about 42,000 clones in total; roughly 85% of them show up just once. Under 0.9% of the sample goes to the ten largest clones. Comments on this clone: No antigen is known for it. Qualities for individual bases were not recorded, and no much larger clone is one base off.

CDR1 and CDR2, looked up from the germline V gene, are SGHRS and YFSETQ. The cysteine opens and the phenylalanine closes a CDR3 of 14 amino acids. This entry keeps only the CDR3 DNA: 42 bases, framed from base 1. Trimming costs V 4 bases and J 6 bases, and their ends lie 15 bases apart. The sequence derives from a female donor with multiple sclerosis, enrolled in a pregnancy study. Sequencing was performed on CD4+ T cells from peripheral blood mononuclear cells, taken after pregnancy. The chain joins TRBV5-1 to TRBJ2-3; the D region possibly corresponds to TRBD2 (6 bases align). CDR3 sequence: CASSLGTWRDTQYF. The nucleotide sequence is given as TGCGCCAGCAGCCTCGGGACTTGGAGGGATACGCAGTATTTT.